This T cell receptor beta chain came from a study of blood T cell repertoires in COVID-19. TCRdb's copy holds only in-frame clones and misses some; the assay was immunoSEQ multiplex PCR. Here the sample spans 85,000 to 100,000 clones, 65% to 90% being singletons. Sequenced sample: peripheral blood. The clonotype originates from a man aged 60-69 years with acute or convalescent COVID-19.

The CDR3 sequence is CASSTFTGTGELFF. In nucleotides, the CDR3 is TGTGCCAGTAGTACCTTCACAGGGACCGGGGAGCTGTTTTTT. The chain couples TRBV19 to TRBJ2-2; a weak D match, TRBD1 (6 bases). Trimming pared 4 bases from V and 5 bases from J, leaving 11 bases between. The germline gives CDR1 LNHDA, CDR2 SQIVND (reference sequence). The CDR3 contains 14 residues.